Below, 15 T cell receptor beta chains from the same sample are listed, as sequenced in a study of response to subunit inactivated influenza vaccine. TCRdb independently ran MiXCR on the RT-PCR reads; one entry per CDR3 protein. The sample comprises around 850,000 distinct CDR3 sequences, approximately 18% of which are singletons, and 9.5% to 13% rests with the top ten. The source was PBMCs from blood, collected about 5 days after vaccination. These receptors came from a man aged 45-60 years who received an inactivated influenza vaccine.

This clonotype was seen only a few times. The genes are TRBV7-2 and TRBJ2-7; 8 bases fit TRBD2. From germline, CDR1 is SGHTA and CDR2 FQGNSA. This CDR3 has 14 residues. The J segment lost 3 bases and the V segment lost 3 bases, leaving 4 bases of the junction unmatched. The CDR3 DNA follows: TGTGCCAGCAGCTTTGGGAGCGGGGGCTACGAGCAGTACTTC. Amino acids: CASSFGSGGYEQYF.

This clonotype showed up just a few times. The chain has TRBV20-1 and TRBJ1-5, with 7 bases that match TRBD1. Per germline, CDR1 DFQATT and CDR2 SNEGSKA (reference sequence). The CDR3 is 13 residues long. J lost 4 bases, V lost 5 bases, and 5 bases had no gene match. The CDR3 coding sequence is TGCAGTGCTGGTCGGGACAGTAATCAGCCCCAGCATTTT. Its translation: CSAGRDSNQPQHF.

J is TRBJ1-5 and V is TRBV12-3 or TRBV12-4; D call uncertain. The ends were cut back, 5 bases at V and 1 base at J, with 15 bases in the middle. The CDR3 totals 16 residues. DNA of the CDR3: TGTGCCAGCAGTCCCTTTGTAGGCAGCAGCAATCAGCCCCAGCATTTT. Translation gives CASSPFVGSSNQPQHF.

This clonotype appeared many times. V is TRBV12-3 or TRBV12-4 and J is TRBJ2-1; TRBD2 agrees at 7 bases. This CDR3 has 15 residues. The V and J ends lost 6 bases and 3 bases, in that order; junction bases with no gene match: 8. This chain's CDR3 is CASSLGLGGYNEQFF. The DNA for the CDR3 is TGTGCCAGCAGCCTAGGACTAGGTGGCTACAATGAGCAGTTCTTC.

This clonotype has at least ten counts. The chain links TRBV29-1 to TRBJ2-3; D may be TRBD2 (5 bases). This CDR3 has 14 residues. V dropped 5 bases and J dropped 1 base, with 13 bases sitting between them. Germline lookup yields CDR1 SQVTM and CDR2 ANQGSEA. CDR3 bases: TGCAGCGTTCGGGGAAATAGTCGCACAGATACGCAGTATTTT. Translating gives CSVRGNSRTDTQYF.

The V and J genes are TRBV7-9 and TRBJ2-3; no clear D. Deletions cut 1 base from V and 2 bases from J, with 13 bases between. This CDR3 is built from 16 residues. Germline V gene lookup returns CDR1 SEHNR and CDR2 FQNEAQ (reference sequence). Here the CDR3 DNA reads TGTGCCAGCAGCTTAGTAGTGGACCGCTACACAGATACGCAGTATTTT. This translates into CASSLVVDRYTDTQYF.

This clonotype was observed a handful of times. The CDR3 is CASSLGDSGNTEAFF. The DNA for the CDR3 is TGTGCCAGCAGCTTGGGTGACAGTGGGAACACTGAAGCTTTCTTT. The V call is TRBV5-5, the J call TRBJ1-1; D is possibly TRBD1 (5 bases). Germline CDR1 and CDR2: SGHKS and YYEKEE (reference sequence). There are 15 residues in the CDR3. V was trimmed by 0 bases and J by 1 base, leaving 10 bases between them.

V usage is TRBV6-5 and J usage is TRBJ1-2; maybe TRBD1 (5 bases). V was trimmed by 4 bases and J by 6 bases, leaving 18 bases between them. The CDR3 sequence is 15 residues long. CDR1 and CDR2 from the germline V gene are MNHEY and SVGAGI. Written as DNA, the CDR3 is TGTGCCAGCAGTTCACTCCAAGGGGCTTTTGATGGCTACACCTTC. Protein product: CASSSLQGAFDGYTF.

This clonotype appeared a few times. The chain recombines TRBV29-1 with TRBJ2-6; 11 positions agree with TRBD1. V dropped 4 bases and J dropped 2; count of bases not matched to a gene: 4. The CDR3 is 16 residues long. Germline values: CDR1 SQVTM, CDR2 ANQGSEA. The CDR3 spells CSVADRGLTGANVLTF. CDR3 nucleotide sequence: TGCAGCGTTGCGGACAGGGGGCTTACTGGGGCCAACGTCCTGACTTTC.

This chain links TRBV4-3 with TRBJ2-3; D might be TRBD1 or TRBD2, each matching 5 bases. Germline V gives CDR1 LGHNA, CDR2 YSLEER. The CDR3 runs to 14 residues. With 1 base removed from V and 6 bases from J, the gap between germline ends came to 11 bases. The CDR3 region is CASSQAGAPDTQYF. The CDR3 nucleotides read TGCGCCAGCAGCCAAGCCGGGGCCCCGGATACGCAGTATTTT.

This clonotype was counted a few times. The rearrangement links TRBV7-9 to TRBJ2-7; 7 nucleotides line up with TRBD1. The trim removed 6 bases at V and 2 bases at J, leaving 7 bases unmatched. From germline, CDR1 is SEHNR and CDR2 FQNEAQ (reference sequence). The CDR3 is 14 residues long. CDR3 in DNA: TGTGCCAGCAGTTCGACAGGGAACACCTACGAGCAGTACTTC. Translation: CASSSTGNTYEQYF.

The chain recombines TRBV7-6 with TRBJ2-3; D might be TRBD2 (5 bases). The CDR3 contains 13 residues. With 5 bases removed from V and 3 bases from J, the gap between germline ends came to 9 bases. In germline, CDR1 is SGHVS, CDR2 FNYEAQ. The CDR3 reads CASSPRDTDTQYF. The CDR3 nucleotides are TGTGCCAGCAGCCCACGGGATACAGATACGCAGTATTTT.

This clonotype was observed a few times. The V gene is TRBV5-1, the J gene TRBJ2-7, with D maybe TRBD2 (5 bases). Trimming pared 4 bases from V and 0 bases from J, leaving 8 bases between. CDR1 is SGHRS, CDR2 YFSETQ, per germline. The CDR3 loop spans 13 amino acids. DNA for the CDR3: TGCGCCAGCAGCGAGGGAAACTCCTACGAGCAGTACTTC. Protein product: CASSEGNSYEQYF.

J is TRBJ2-2 and V is TRBV10-2; D could derive from TRBD1 or TRBD2 (6 bases each). This CDR3 region has 14 residues. Looked up from germline, CDR1 is WSHSY and CDR2 is SAAADI. Trimming shortened V by 8 bases and J by 0 bases, and 10 bases separated the two germline ends. CDR3 sequence reads: CASLGGSNTGELFF. As DNA, the CDR3 is TGCGCCAGCCTAGGGGGGTCGAACACCGGGGAGCTGTTTTTT.

This chain connects TRBV12-3 or TRBV12-4 to TRBJ1-5; TRBD1 agrees at 9 bases. The CDR3 consists of 13 residues. With V trimmed by 6 bases and J by 7 bases, 4 bases remained unmatched. This CDR3 reads CASRLQGAQPQHF. For the CDR3, the DNA is TGTGCCAGCAGATTACAGGGGGCCCAGCCCCAGCATTTT.